The source of this TCR beta chain is a study of PD-1 blockade in classical Hodgkin lymphoma. This CDR3 spans 14 amino acids. After removal of 3 bases from V and 9 bases from J, the junction contained 8 bases not matched to a gene. CDR1 and CDR2 (germline): MDHEN, SYDVKM. Each patient relapsed following autologous stem cell transplantation, and prior brentuximab vedotin exposure differed. Best overall response was complete response, partial response or progressive disease in these relapsed/refractory classical Hodgkin lymphoma patients. Assay: immunoSEQ multiplex PCR; the TCRdb copy retains only in-frame clones and omits some. This table holds over 85,000 clones, 80% to 90% found once. Study conclusions and caveats: Only CD4+ TCR diversity, not CD8+, had risen significantly by C4D1. The study reported lower baseline TCR diversity in newly diagnosed patients than in healthy donors.

Details on this clone: Antigen unknown.

This receptor was identified in a human donor with classical Hodgkin lymphoma. The material was peripheral blood mononuclear cells (PBMCs), obtained before the second cycle of nivolumab. The chain links TRBV28 to TRBJ2-1; TRBD1 matches at 7 bases. In DNA form, the CDR3 reads TGTGCCAGCAGTTTCGACAGGGTTTTAGCTGAGCAGTTCTTC. Amino acids: CASSFDRVLAEQFF.